The TCR beta chain described here comes from a study of CD8+CD57+ T cells in acquired aplastic anemia. Both TCR beta VDJ combination and CDR3 sequence profiling were carried out. Genomic DNA was the template for this profiling. Via MiXCR, TCRdb re-called the reads, giving one row per CDR3 protein. The table has about 200,000 distinct CDR3 sequences, approximately 60% seen once. This CDR3 region has 13 residues. The germline gives CDR1 MGHDK, CDR2 SYGVNS. The V end lost 3 bases, the J end lost 2 bases, and 8 bases lay between the germline ends. Only patients with CD8+CD57+ cell expansion on flow cytometry were chosen for sequencing.

The sequence was collected from a human donor with aplastic anemia. The sequenced material came from sorted CD4+, CD8+, or CD8+CD57+ T cells (not recorded which) from PBMCs. The rearrangement links TRBV25-1 to TRBJ2-7; D is ambiguous. Here the CDR3 DNA reads TGTGCCAGCAGTGAGCTGGCCACCTACGAGCAGTACTTC. Amino acids: CASSELATYEQYF.